The 11 T cell receptor beta chains below were found in one sample sequenced in a study of response to subunit inactivated influenza vaccine. TCRdb reanalysed the RT-PCR reads using MiXCR and keeps one entry per CDR3 protein. The data contain roughly 460,000 distinct CDR3 sequences, 9.5% to 13% of them singletons. The source was PBMCs from blood, collected 45 days after vaccination. All receptors derive from a man between 50 and 59 years old who received an inactivated influenza vaccine.

The V and J genes are TRBV27 and TRBJ2-2; possibly TRBD2 for D (6 bases). CDR1 is MNHEY and CDR2 is SMNVEV in the germline V gene (reference sequence). The CDR3 extends over 15 amino acids. V lost 4 bases to trimming and J lost 8 bases, with 17 bases between them. The CDR3 DNA reads as TGTGCCAGCAGTTCCGGCCGGGACTCCGGGGGGGAGCTGTTTTTT. Protein: CASSSGRDSGGELFF.

The CDR3 region is CASSSTAVRFDTQYF. The CDR3 DNA is TGTGCCAGCAGCTCGACTGCGGTACGTTTCGATACGCAGTATTTT. The chain couples TRBV7-2 to TRBJ2-3; D unresolved. The V and J ends lost 4 bases and 6 bases respectively, with 17 bases between them. This CDR3 spans 15 amino acids. Looked up from germline, CDR1 is SGHTA and CDR2 is FQGNSA. Filled out from reference TRBV7-2 and TRBJ2-3, the complete variable domain reads GAGVSQSPSNKVTEKGKDVELRCDPISGHTALYWYRQSLGQGLEFLIYFQGNSAPDKSGLPSDRFSAERTGGSVSTLTIQRTQQEDSAVYLCASSSTAVRFDTQYFGPGTRLTVL.

This sequence joins TRBV10-3 and TRBJ2-2; no reliable D call. The CDR3 has 13 residues. V was shortened by 3 bases and J by 2 bases, with 4 bases between the two germline ends. Germline CDR1 reads ENHRY; CDR2 reads SYGVKD. This CDR3 is CAISDPNTGELFF. The DNA of the CDR3 is TGTGCCATCAGTGACCCTAACACCGGGGAGCTGTTTTTT.

This chain connects TRBV7-9 to TRBJ1-1, with a possible D match to TRBD1 (6 bases). V shed 5 bases and J shed 4 bases, with 14 bases lying between them. Germline CDR1 and CDR2: SEHNR and FQNEAQ (reference sequence). The CDR3 runs to 14 residues. Written as DNA, the CDR3 is TGTGCCAGCAGCCAACCGGACAGTGGCACTGAAGCTTTCTTT. Residues: CASSQPDSGTEAFF.

This clonotype has only a few counts. The V gene is TRBV7-8, the J gene TRBJ2-7; D may be TRBD1 (5 bases). This CDR3 has 12 amino acids. Per germline, CDR1 SGHVS and CDR2 FQNEAQ. The germline V and J ends were trimmed by 5 bases and 7 bases, with 12 bases remaining between them. CDR3: CASSPKGLEQYF. The CDR3 nucleotides read TGTGCCAGCAGCCCGAAGGGGTTGGAGCAGTACTTC.

This chain connects TRBV5-1 to TRBJ2-5; 7 positions match TRBD2. J lost 2 bases, V lost 0 bases, and 4 bases had no gene match. CDR3 length: 15 amino acids. Germline V gene data show CDR1 as SGHRS and CDR2 as YFSETQ. CDR3 sequence: CASSLVRGLQETQYF. The CDR3 bases are TGCGCCAGCAGCTTGGTGAGGGGACTACAAGAGACCCAGTACTTC.

Ten or more counts support this clonotype. Compared with germline, one end of the junction differs, possibly owing to a read error. The rearrangement uses TRBV5-1 and TRBJ2-5; D assignment may be TRBD1 or TRBD2 (6 bases each). The germline V gene has CDR1 SGHRS and CDR2 YFSETQ. The CDR3 runs to 14 residues. The CDR3 reads CASSLIGGQETQYF. The DNA for the CDR3 is TGTGCCAGCAGCTTGATAGGGGGGCAAGAGACCCAGTACTTC.

This clonotype has ten or more counts. The V call is TRBV29-1, the J call TRBJ2-7; 8 bases match TRBD1. The CDR3 contains 13 residues. Germline V gene lookup returns CDR1 SQVTM and CDR2 ANQGSEA. V trimming: 6 bases; J trimming: 1 base; junction bases outside the gene matches: 5. DNA for the CDR3: TGCAGCGTCCGGGACAGGAGATCCTACGAGCAGTACTTC. Its protein is CSVRDRRSYEQYF.

This clonotype was seen many times. The chain recombines TRBV20-1 with TRBJ2-2, with D tentatively TRBD1 or TRBD2 (6 bases each). The germline V gene has CDR1 DFQATT and CDR2 SNEGSKA (reference sequence). Trimming pared 5 bases from V and 2 bases from J, leaving 18 bases between. This CDR3 spans 16 amino acids. CDR3 sequence (DNA): TGCAGTGCTCCCGGTAGAAGGGGGGATAACACCGGGGAGCTGTTTTTT. Translation gives CSAPGRRGDNTGELFF.

This clonotype has a handful of counts. V usage is TRBV7-2 and J usage is TRBJ2-5; D gene uncertain. Germline CDR1 and CDR2: SGHTA and FQGNSA. The germline V and J ends were trimmed by 3 bases and 0 bases, with 17 bases remaining between them. The CDR3 spans 17 residues. The CDR3 DNA follows: TGTGCCAGCAGCTTCGGATCAGGAATCCTATACCAAGAGACCCAGTACTTC. Translating it yields CASSFGSGILYQETQYF.

The V call is TRBV19, the J call TRBJ1-4; the match to TRBD1 covers 9 bases. There are 13 residues in the CDR3. V dropped 5 bases and J dropped 12; count of bases not matched to a gene: 7. In germline, CDR1 is LNHDA, CDR2 SQIVND (reference sequence). The CDR3 DNA sequence: TGTGCCAGTAGTGCATGGGACAGGGAAGAACTGTTTTTT. Protein product: CASSAWDREELFF.